One T cell receptor (beta chain) is described in this entry. Its antigen remains unknown. The sample is drawn from a study of cytomegalovirus exposure and HLA in healthy donors. Study results and caveats: As was reported, the HLA-A and HLA-B alleles of most subjects were accurately predicted from TCR beta sequences. Later analysis reportedly placed an Asian-associated ancestry cluster below the approximately 730-donor mean in N-insertions. Excluded: some indistinguishable V segments such as TRBV6-2 and TRBV6-3.

Each donor was healthy, and each was a bone marrow donor. Vbeta (60) and Jbeta (13) primers were used in the PCR. Sequencing used immunoSEQ multiplex PCR; TCRdb keeps in-frame clones, though not all of them. The sample holds over 150,000 clones, roughly 80% seen once. Between the trimmed V and J ends, which lost 7 bases and 0 bases, there was a span of 13 bases. The CDR3 covers 15 residues. Germline-derived CDR1 and CDR2 are MNHNY and SVGAGI (reference sequence). The receptor comes from a woman aged 25 to 45 in good health and CMV-seropositive. The source material was PBMCs. The chain couples TRBV6-6 to TRBJ1-5; no clear D. CDR3: CASTFSSVSNQPQHF. CDR3 nucleotides: TGTGCCAGCACTTTCTCCAGTGTTAGCAATCAGCCCCAGCATTTT.